This T cell receptor beta chain stems from a study of blood T cell repertoires in COVID-19. About the study: The United States, Italy and Spain supplied acute and convalescent COVID-19 samples. T cells, B-cell-depleted T cells, or PBMCs supplied cDNA or gDNA.

This clone was recorded only once. The CDR3 totals 17 residues. Germline loops: CDR1 LGHNA, CDR2 YSLEER. The junction had 13 bases not matched to a gene; V was cut back by 3 bases and J by 4 bases. Authors' methods: From reference gene primer amplification, estimates of nucleated cell counts were derived. Sequencing was performed with immunoSEQ multiplex PCR; in TCRdb, only in-frame clones are kept and a portion is missing. From that table come the V and J calls and clone size; the DNA was used to work out D and trimming. The table lists 250,000 to 300,000 clones, about nine tenths of them singletons, with about 3% in the top ten.

The receptor comes from a young woman with active or convalescent COVID-19. The chain joins TRBV4-3 to TRBJ2-3, with 7 bases matching TRBD1. Material: peripheral blood. CDR3 region: CASSHSLPGQNADTQYF. In DNA form, the CDR3 reads TGCGCCAGCAGCCATTCCCTCCCGGGACAGAACGCAGATACGCAGTATTTT.